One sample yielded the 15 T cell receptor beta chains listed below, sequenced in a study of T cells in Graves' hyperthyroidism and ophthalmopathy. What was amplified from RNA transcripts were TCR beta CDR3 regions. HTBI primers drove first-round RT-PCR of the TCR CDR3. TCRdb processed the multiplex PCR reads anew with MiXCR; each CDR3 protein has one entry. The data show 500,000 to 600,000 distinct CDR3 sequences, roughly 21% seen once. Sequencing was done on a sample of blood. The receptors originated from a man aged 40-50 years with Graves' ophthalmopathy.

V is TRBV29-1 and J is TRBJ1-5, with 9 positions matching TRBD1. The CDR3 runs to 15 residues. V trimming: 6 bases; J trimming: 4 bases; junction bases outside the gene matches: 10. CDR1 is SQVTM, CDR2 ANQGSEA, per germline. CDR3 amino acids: CSVAEGQGGNQPQHF. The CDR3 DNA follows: TGCAGCGTCGCGGAGGGACAGGGCGGAAATCAGCCCCAGCATTTT.

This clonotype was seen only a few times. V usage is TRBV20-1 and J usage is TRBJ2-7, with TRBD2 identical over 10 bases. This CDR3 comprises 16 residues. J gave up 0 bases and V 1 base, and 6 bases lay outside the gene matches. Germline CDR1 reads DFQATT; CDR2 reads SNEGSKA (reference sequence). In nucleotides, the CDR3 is TGCAGTGCTAGAGGTCCTAGCGGGAGACCCTCCTACGAGCAGTACTTC. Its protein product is CSARGPSGRPSYEQYF.

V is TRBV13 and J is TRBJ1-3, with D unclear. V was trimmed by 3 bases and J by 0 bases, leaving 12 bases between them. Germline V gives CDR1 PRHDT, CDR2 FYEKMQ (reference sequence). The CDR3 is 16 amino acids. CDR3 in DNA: TGTGCCAGCAGCTTCGATGGACTGAGCTCTGGAAACACCATATATTTT. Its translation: CASSFDGLSSGNTIYF.

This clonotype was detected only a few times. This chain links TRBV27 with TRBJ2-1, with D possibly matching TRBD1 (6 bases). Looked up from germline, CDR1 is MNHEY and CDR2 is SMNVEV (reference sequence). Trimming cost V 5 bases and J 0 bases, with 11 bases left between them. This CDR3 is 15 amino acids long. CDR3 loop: CASSARGGSYNEQFF. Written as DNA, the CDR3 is TGTGCCAGCAGTGCCAGGGGTGGCTCCTACAATGAGCAGTTCTTC.

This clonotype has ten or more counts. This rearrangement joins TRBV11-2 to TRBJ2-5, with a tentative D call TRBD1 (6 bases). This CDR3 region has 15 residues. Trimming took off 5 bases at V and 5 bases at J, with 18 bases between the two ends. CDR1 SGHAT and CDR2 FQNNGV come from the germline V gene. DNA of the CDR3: TGTGCCAGCAGCACTGGACAGAGTGGACTGGAGACCCAGTACTTC. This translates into CASSTGQSGLETQYF.

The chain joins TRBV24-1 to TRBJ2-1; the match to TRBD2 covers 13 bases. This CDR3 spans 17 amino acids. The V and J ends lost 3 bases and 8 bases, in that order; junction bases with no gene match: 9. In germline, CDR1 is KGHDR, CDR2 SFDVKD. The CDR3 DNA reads TGTGCCACCAGTGATACTGGGACTAGCGGGAAACTTTATGAGCAGTTCTTC. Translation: CATSDTGTSGKLYEQFF.

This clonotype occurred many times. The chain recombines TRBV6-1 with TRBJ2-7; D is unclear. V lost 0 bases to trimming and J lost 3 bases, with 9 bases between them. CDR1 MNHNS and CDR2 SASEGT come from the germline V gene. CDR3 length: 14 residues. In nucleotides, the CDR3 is TGTGCCAGCAGTGAAGCGCCCCGGATCTACGAGCAGTACTTC. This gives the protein CASSEAPRIYEQYF.

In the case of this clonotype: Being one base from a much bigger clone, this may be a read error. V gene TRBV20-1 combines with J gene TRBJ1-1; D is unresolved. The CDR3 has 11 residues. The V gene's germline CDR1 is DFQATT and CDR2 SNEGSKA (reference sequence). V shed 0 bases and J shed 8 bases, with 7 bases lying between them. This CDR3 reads CSAREGREAFF. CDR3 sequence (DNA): TGCAGTGCTAGAGAAGGGCGGGAAGCTTTCTTT.

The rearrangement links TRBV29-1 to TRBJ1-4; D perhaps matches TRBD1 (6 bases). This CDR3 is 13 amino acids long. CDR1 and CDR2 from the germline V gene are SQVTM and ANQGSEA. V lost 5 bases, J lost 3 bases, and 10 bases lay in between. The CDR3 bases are TGCAGCGTTCTGGGACAATCTAATGAAAAACTGTTTTTT. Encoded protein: CSVLGQSNEKLFF.

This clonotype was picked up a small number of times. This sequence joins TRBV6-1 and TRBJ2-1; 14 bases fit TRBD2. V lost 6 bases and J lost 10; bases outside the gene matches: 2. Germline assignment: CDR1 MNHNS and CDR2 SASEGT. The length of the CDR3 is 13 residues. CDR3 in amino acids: CASRGLAGGEQFF. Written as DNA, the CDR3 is TGTGCCAGCAGAGGACTAGCGGGAGGCGAGCAGTTCTTC.

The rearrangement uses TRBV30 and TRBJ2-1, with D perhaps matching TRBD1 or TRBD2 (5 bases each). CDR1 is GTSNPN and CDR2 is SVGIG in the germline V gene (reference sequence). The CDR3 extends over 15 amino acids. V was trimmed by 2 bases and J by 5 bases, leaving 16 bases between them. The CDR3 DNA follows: TGTGCCTGGAGTAATCCGAGGGCAGGGCACAATGAGCAGTTCTTC. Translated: CAWSNPRAGHNEQFF.

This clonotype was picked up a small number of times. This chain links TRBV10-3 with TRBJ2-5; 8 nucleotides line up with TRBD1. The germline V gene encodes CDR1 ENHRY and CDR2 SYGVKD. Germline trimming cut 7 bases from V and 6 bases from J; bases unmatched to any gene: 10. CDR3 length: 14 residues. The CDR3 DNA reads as TGTGCCATCAAGGAAGGACAGGGTGTGCAGACCCAGTACTTC. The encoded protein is CAIKEGQGVQTQYF.

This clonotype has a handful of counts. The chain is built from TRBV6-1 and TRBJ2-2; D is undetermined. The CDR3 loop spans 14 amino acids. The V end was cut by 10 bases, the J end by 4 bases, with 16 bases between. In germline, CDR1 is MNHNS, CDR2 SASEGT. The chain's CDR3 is CATRWGLGTGELFF. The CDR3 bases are TGTGCCACTAGGTGGGGTTTGGGCACCGGGGAGCTGTTTTTT.

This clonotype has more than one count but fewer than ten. The DNA of the CDR3 is TGTGCCAGCAGCACGGGGGGCAGGCGCTCACCCCTCCACTTT. Translating gives CASSTGGRRSPLHF. The chain recombines TRBV28 with TRBJ1-6, with D maybe TRBD1 (6 bases). The germline V and J ends were trimmed by 6 bases and 10 bases, with 16 bases remaining between them. CDR1 and CDR2 from the germline V gene are MDHEN and SYDVKM. CDR3 length: 14 residues.

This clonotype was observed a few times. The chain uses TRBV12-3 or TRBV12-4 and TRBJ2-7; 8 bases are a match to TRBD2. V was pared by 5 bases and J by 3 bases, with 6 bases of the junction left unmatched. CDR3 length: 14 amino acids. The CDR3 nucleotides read TGTGCCAGCAGTCGTCGGACTAGCAACTACGAGCAGTACTTC. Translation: CASSRRTSNYEQYF.